Described below is a single TCR beta chain sequence and its context. Its antigen is not identified. The data were obtained in a study of CD8+CD57+ T cells in acquired aplastic anemia. Study-level information: Sorted CD4+ and CD8+ cells gave an average of approximately 3 ug of DNA.

The CDR3 extends over 15 amino acids. Germline assignment: CDR1 LNHDA and CDR2 SQIVND (reference sequence). The junction had 3 bases not matched to a gene; V was cut back by 7 bases and J by 0 bases. Genomic DNA templated the TCR beta VDJ and CDR3 profiling. TCRdb re-called the reads with MiXCR, one entry per CDR3 protein. The sample includes some 140,000 distinct CDR3 sequences, about 54% of them seen just once. General study points: Patients versus controls showed no significant CD8+ Simpson's diversity difference. The same twenty-nine CD8+ CDR3 sequences occurred in patients and in controls.

Sequencing involved patients with CD8+CD57+ cell expansion previously shown by flow cytometry. The study sampled blood from patients who had received no therapy. Sequenced material: sorted CD4+, CD8+, or CD8+CD57+ T cells (not recorded which) from PBMCs. This receptor was obtained from a human donor with aplastic anemia. The chain recombines TRBV19 with TRBJ2-7; TRBD2 matches at 13 bases. CDR3 sequence (DNA): TGTGCCAGTATTGGGACTAGCGGGGACTCCTACGAGCAGTACTTC. This codes for CASIGTSGDSYEQYF.